These 19 T cell receptor beta chains share one sample of origin, sequenced in a study of blood T cell repertoires in COVID-19. The assay was immunoSEQ multiplex PCR, and TCRdb's table has in-frame clones only and misses some. The table lists about 120,000 clones, 70% to 85% of them singletons. The source material was peripheral blood. These receptors were obtained from a woman in her seventies with acute or convalescent COVID-19.

The rearrangement joins TRBV9 to TRBJ2-3; 8 nucleotides align to TRBD2. Germline CDR1 SGDLS, CDR2 YYNGEE. Trimming took 0 bases from V and 4 from J; bases not matched to a gene: 16. This CDR3 region has 19 residues. CDR3 sequence (DNA): TGTGCCAGCAGCGTAGCTGAGGGTGGTAGCGGGACCCGTCCAGATACGCAGTATTTT. Translated: CASSVAEGGSGTRPDTQYF.

The V gene is TRBV7-6, the J gene TRBJ1-1; a weak D match, TRBD1 (5 bases). This CDR3 is built from 12 residues. CDR1 SGHVS and CDR2 FNYEAQ come from the germline V gene. V shed 1 base and J shed 8 bases, with 8 bases lying between them. The CDR3 loop is CASSLVQGEAFF. CDR3 in DNA: TGTGCCAGCAGCTTAGTGCAGGGCGAAGCTTTCTTT.

The genes are TRBV9 and TRBJ2-3; D ambiguous. Germline CDR1 and CDR2: SGDLS and YYNGEE. The V end was cut by 0 bases, the J end by 4 bases, with 15 bases between. This CDR3 is built from 16 residues. Here the CDR3 reads CASSVEPRPLADTQYF. The CDR3 DNA sequence: TGTGCCAGCAGCGTAGAACCCAGGCCGCTTGCAGATACGCAGTATTTT.

This clone was seen just once. The chain combines TRBV2 with TRBJ2-5; D may be TRBD2 (6 bases). Germline V gene lookup returns CDR1 SNHLY and CDR2 FYNNEI. Trimming shortened V by 8 bases and J by 7 bases, and 14 bases separated the two germline ends. The CDR3 consists of 12 residues. CDR3 residues: CASDLASVTQYF. DNA for the CDR3: TGTGCCAGCGATTTGGCTAGCGTGACCCAGTACTTC.

This chain links TRBV6-2 or TRBV6-3 with TRBJ2-1, with 13 bases identical to TRBD2. V lost 2 bases, J lost 8 bases, and 9 bases stayed unmatched. CDR3 length: 17 residues. The V gene's germline CDR1 is MNHEY and CDR2 SVGEGT. The CDR3 sequence is CASSYTQLAGGPYEQFF. The DNA of the CDR3 is TGTGCCAGCAGTTACACCCAACTAGCGGGGGGGCCGTATGAGCAGTTCTTC.

The chain is built from TRBV19 and TRBJ1-1; tentatively, D is TRBD1 (5 bases). The CDR3 covers 16 residues. Trimming shortened V by 2 bases and J by 1 base, and 14 bases separated the two germline ends. From germline, CDR1 is LNHDA and CDR2 SQIVND (reference sequence). The CDR3 bases are TGTGCCAGTAGTATAAACCAGGGCAGTCCGAACACTGAAGCTTTCTTT. The encoded protein is CASSINQGSPNTEAFF.

V usage is TRBV27 and J usage is TRBJ2-7, with D maybe TRBD1 (6 bases). CDR1 is MNHEY and CDR2 is SMNVEV in the germline V gene (reference sequence). V was cut by 3 bases and J by 4 bases, with 16 bases left in between. The CDR3 is 15 amino acids. The DNA of the CDR3 is TGTGCCAGCAGTTTTGAGGGGGTGAAACCTTACGAGCAGTACGTC. Translation gives CASSFEGVKPYEQYV.

The chain uses TRBV13 and TRBJ1-1; D is uncertain. The germline CDR1 and CDR2 sequences are PRHDT and FYEKMQ (reference sequence). V was cut by 0 bases and J by 1 base, with 6 bases left in between. The CDR3 length is 14 residues. The DNA for the CDR3 is TGTGCCAGCAGCTTAGGCGGTTCGAACACTGAAGCTTTCTTT. Its protein is CASSLGGSNTEAFF.

The chain employs TRBV9 and TRBJ2-5; D possibly corresponds to TRBD2 (6 bases). Deletions cut 3 bases from V and 4 bases from J, with 10 bases between. The CDR3 spans 13 residues. The germline gives CDR1 SGDLS, CDR2 YYNGEE. CDR3 sequence: CASSGGGAETQYF. In DNA form, the CDR3 reads TGTGCCAGCAGCGGTGGCGGGGCAGAGACCCAGTACTTC.

The gene calls are TRBV5-4 and TRBJ2-3, with TRBD2 identical over 9 bases. The CDR3 runs 16 residues. Germline V gene sequence: CDR1 SGHNT, CDR2 YYREEE (reference sequence). V shed 0 bases and J 4 bases; nucleotides not matched to a gene: 6. The CDR3 sequence is CASSLDAGGLSDTQYF. The DNA of the CDR3 is TGTGCCAGCAGCTTGGACGCGGGGGGGCTTTCAGATACGCAGTATTTT.

The rearrangement joins TRBV27 to TRBJ2-1; 10 nucleotides align to TRBD2. Germline V gene lookup returns CDR1 MNHEY and CDR2 SMNVEV (reference sequence). Trimming cost V 5 bases and J 2 bases; bases outside gene matches: 6. The CDR3 spans 16 residues. The CDR3 DNA follows: TGTGCCAGCAGTCCAAACCTAGCGGGAGCCTACAATGAGCAGTTCTTC. Its protein is CASSPNLAGAYNEQFF.

This chain joins TRBV6-4 and TRBJ1-1; D is undetermined. Trimming stripped 10 bases from V and 4 bases from J, with 19 bases between. Germline CDR1 MRHNA, CDR2 SNTAGT. This CDR3 has 14 residues. The CDR3 sequence: CAIRNGDVVTEAFF. CDR3 DNA sequence: TGTGCCATTAGGAACGGGGATGTTGTCACTGAAGCTTTCTTT.

In its sample, this clone was seen once. The rearrangement uses TRBV24-1 and TRBJ2-3; tentative D call: TRBD1 (6 bases). The germline CDR1 and CDR2 sequences are KGHDR and SFDVKD. Trimming left V 1 base short and J 6 bases short, with 16 bases between. The CDR3 spans 16 residues. The CDR3, as DNA: TGTGCCACCAGTGATTTAAGGACAGACTCACTTGATACGCAGTATTTT. Its translation: CATSDLRTDSLDTQYF.

The rearrangement uses TRBV4-2 and TRBJ1-2, with TRBD1 matching over 9 bases. The CDR3 is 14 residues long. The V gene end was trimmed by 0 bases and the J gene end by 8 bases; junction bases not matched to a gene: 4. Germline V gene lookup returns CDR1 LGHNA and CDR2 YNFKEQ. The CDR3 spells CASSQDGTGNGYTF. The CDR3 bases are TGTGCCAGCAGCCAAGACGGGACAGGGAACGGCTACACCTTC.

The chain recombines TRBV7-9 with TRBJ2-2, with D possibly being TRBD1 (7 bases). The CDR3 spans 16 residues. The germline V gene has CDR1 SEHNR and CDR2 FQNEAQ (reference sequence). V gave up 3 bases and J gave up 2 bases, with 13 bases separating them. The CDR3 bases are TGTGCCAGCAGCTTTGGAGGGACAGTTAACACCGGGGAGCTGTTTTTT. It specifies CASSFGGTVNTGELFF.

V is TRBV11-3 and J is TRBJ1-1; 7 bases are a match to TRBD1. After removal of 5 bases from V and 7 bases from J, the junction contained 4 bases not matched to a gene. Per the germline V gene, CDR1 is SGHNT and CDR2 is YENEEA. The CDR3 has 12 residues. The CDR3 nucleotides read TGTGCCAGCAGCAAACGACAGGGTGAAGCTTTCTTT. Translation gives CASSKRQGEAFF.

This chain connects TRBV7-2 to TRBJ2-3; weak D call: TRBD1 (6 bases). There are 16 residues in the CDR3. V lost 4 bases and J 0 bases, leaving 14 bases between the germline ends. Germline V gene lookup returns CDR1 SGHTA and CDR2 FQGNSA. The CDR3 here is CASSSVRQVSTDTQYF. For the CDR3, the DNA is TGTGCCAGCAGCTCCGTCCGACAGGTTAGCACAGATACGCAGTATTTT.

The rearrangement links TRBV5-4 to TRBJ1-2; 8 nucleotides align to TRBD1. V was clipped by 0 bases and J by 0 bases; unmatched bases: 4. This CDR3 comprises 16 residues. Germline lookup yields CDR1 SGHNT and CDR2 YYREEE (reference sequence). CDR3 sequence: CASSLVGRGPNYGYTF. The CDR3 region has the DNA TGTGCCAGCAGCTTGGTTGGCAGGGGGCCTAACTATGGCTACACCTTC. The full variable domain, completed using reference TRBV5-4 and TRBJ1-2, is ETGVTQSPTHLIKTRGQQVTLRCSSQSGHNTVSWYQQALGQGPQFIFQYYREEENGRGNFPPRFSGLQFPNYSSELNVNALELDDSALYLCASSLVGRGPNYGYTFGSGTRLTVV.

The chain carries TRBV5-5 and TRBJ2-5, with D possibly TRBD1 on 5 matching bases. Trimming pared 2 bases from V and 5 bases from J, leaving 7 bases between. CDR3 length equals 12 residues. Germline V lookup: CDR1 SGHKS, CDR2 YYEKEE (reference sequence). In DNA form, the CDR3 reads TGTGCCAGCAGCTTTTGGGGCGAGACCCAGTACTTC. Translation gives CASSFWGETQYF.